This TCR beta chain was obtained from a study of shared clonotypes between healthy human individuals (dated by TCRdb to about 2020). With respect to the entire study: The cohort comprised a couple of women and a few men aged 18 to 49 years. For each donor, three plates each were used for CD4 naive and CD4 memory, two plates were used for CD8 naive, and one plate was used for CD8 memory. To estimate repertoire size and how much clonotypes are shared between individuals, the study performed deep sequencing of blood TCR repertoires from 4 to 6 healthy adults. Libraries were prepared and TCR repertoires were sequenced by different laboratories using diverse techniques, in order to increase sequencing depth and limit assay-specific biases. Each donor's leukapheresis produced roughly between roughly 0.85 and 10 billion PBMCs. What the research found in general, with its limitations: Compared with non-shared clonotypes, clonotypes shared by all four sorted-subset donors had higher generation probabilities. Sampling was limited to blood, and TCR repertoires in tissue likely differ from TCR repertoires in blood. Across several donors, around 5.4% of naive CD4, roughly 3.5% of naive CD8, approximately 2.5% of memory CD4, and over 0.35% of memory CD8 clonotypes were shared. Pairwise subsampling led to the expectation that sequencing depth would affect the degree of clonotype sharing among donors. Because the study included only a small number of donors, the genetic and exposure-history diversity represented was limited. Even with the large sequencing depth, rarefaction of the sorted-subset datasets indicated that sequencing was incomplete. Larger estimated clonotype richness was generally found for naive subsets than for memory subsets.

TCR CDR3 regions were amplified from genomic DNA by multiplex PCR using the deep immunoSEQ assay. Extracted genomic DNA from each cell subset was distributed evenly across all wells of several immunoSEQ 96-well plates, and each plate was treated as a replicate. For sorted subsets, roughly 200 ng of genomic DNA, equivalent to 25,000 to 30,000 T cell genomes, went into each replicate PCR. Purified libraries were quantified with a Qubit 3.0 fluorometer, sized on a Bioanalyzer 2100, and re-quantified with the KAPA Library Quantification kit. Every immunoSEQ 96-well plate was sequenced on a dedicated single-read 150-cycle Illumina NextSeq 550 flow cell. Under the source paper's analysis protocol: Because the immunoSEQ output included only junctional sequences and no quality scores, the filtering could not be the same as the filtering used for full-length reads. Sequences were annotated with PyIR, a Python wrapper for IgBLAST v1.9, and V/J genes and CDR3 were assigned using IMGT germline references. Reads with weak V/J assignments (E-value above 1e-6), missing CDR3, stop codons, out-of-frame junctions, or ambiguous translated residues were removed. V3J clonotypes were defined as sequences sharing the same inferred V gene, J gene, and CDR3 amino acid sequence. The percentage overlap between two repertoires was calculated by dividing the number of shared unique clonotypes by the size of the smaller repertoire. RTK rarefaction, the Chao1 estimator, and Recon v2.1 estimates of unobserved clonotypes were used to assess repertoire richness. OLGA was used to compute generation probabilities for all TCRbeta clonotypes that the gDNA method yielded from a handful of donors. Entries here come from immuneACCESS through TCRdb and include only in-frame sequences with V and J called. Some clones fail to appear in such tables; in the studies checked, an unresolved V gene covers under half of the shortfall, and the cause of the remainder is unknown. V and J calls plus clone size are reproduced from that table; the DNA served to infer D and trimming. Here the sample has about 680,000 clones; under 95% occur a single time. Of the sample, 24% falls within the top ten clones.

The CDR3 covers 12 residues, taking in both the cysteine and the phenylalanine. Only CDR3 DNA is held: 36 bases, read in frame from base 1. Via the germline V gene, CDR1 is ENHRY and CDR2 SYGVKD. V is clipped by 5 bases and J by 3 bases, and the sequence between their germline boundaries is 7 bases long. For the CD8 naive samples, CD45RO-negative cells were positively selected for CCR7, yielding a CD45RA+CCR7+ population from which TemRA cells were excluded. Healthy HIV-negative adults with no recently reported acute infections or vaccinations were included as donors. Only Caucasian adults living in Nashville, Tennessee, USA were represented among the donors. After blood collection by leukapheresis, PBMCs were isolated using Ficoll-Histopaque density gradient centrifugation and then cryopreserved in the vapor phase of liquid nitrogen. Analytical flow cytometry was used to check the purity and quantity of every magnetically sorted T cell population. Each sorted fraction had its genomic DNA isolated and then quantified by UV absorbance on a Nanodrop 2000c.

About this clone itself: What antigen it recognizes has not been identified. Base quality data are lacking; no much larger clone is found one base away.

Sample: naive CD8+ T cells sorted from blood. This sample's cell subset or site label indicates: CD45RA+CCR7+. This TCR came from a man aged 30-40 years in good health. The V and J genes are TRBV10-3 and TRBJ1-1; perhaps TRBD1 is the D gene, with 5 bases matching. The bases are TGTGCCATCAGTCAACAGGACACTGAAGCTTTCTTT. Its protein reads: CAISQQDTEAFF.